These T cell receptor beta chains were read from a single sample in a study of blood T cells in healthy people across ages. Via MiXCR, TCRdb re-called the 5' RACE reads, giving one row per CDR3 protein. This table has roughly 2 million distinct CDR3 sequences, less than 50% appearing once. Sequenced input: blood. The receptor source for this set is a woman in her forties in good health. The CDR3 runs from the conserved cysteine through the conserved F or W. The D gene is left open where the match is weak. Size is stated for part of the rows, as once, few or many counts, or as a class when the clone is expanded.

>TRBJ2-1|TRBV20-1|13|-|few
TGCAGTGCTAGAGTAAATCGGATCAATGAGCAGTTCTTC
CSARVNRINEQFF
>TRBJ2-7|TRBV24-1|12|-|-
TGTGCCACCAGTGATGGAGGATACGAGCAGTACTTC
CATSDGGYEQYF
>TRBJ2-7|TRBV6-5|13|-|-
TGTGCCAGCAGCTACTTGTCGGGTTACGAGCAGTACTTC
CASSYLSGYEQYF
>TRBJ2-1|TRBV6-2/TRBV6-3|12|-|-
TGTGCCGGAGGGGAGGGGGGCTTCGAGCAGTTCTTC
CAGGEGGFEQFF
>TRBJ2-1|TRBV3-1|17|TRBD2|-
TGTGCCAGCAGCCAAGATTGGCTAGCGGGGGAACACAATGAGCAGTTCTTC
CASSQDWLAGEHNEQFF
>TRBJ2-1|TRBV28|16|TRBD1|-
TGTGCCAGCAGTTCATTGAGAGGGGGCATCTACAATGAGCAGTTCTTC
CASSSLRGGIYNEQFF
>TRBJ2-2|TRBV24-1|15|-|-
TGTGCCACCGGTAGGGGAACTATGAACACCGGGGAGCTGTTTTTT
CATGRGTMNTGELFF
>TRBJ1-2|TRBV19|15|-|-
TGTGCCAGTATTCCGGGACACCTAACTAACTATGGCTACACCTTC
CASIPGHLTNYGYTF
>TRBJ2-1|TRBV10-3|12|TRBD2|-
TGTGCCATCAGCGCGACTAGCGGTGAGCAGTTCTTC
CAISATSGEQFF
>TRBJ2-6|TRBV16|14|-|-
TGTGCCAGCAGCCCCGGCTTTGGGGCCAACGTCCTGACTTTC
CASSPGFGANVLTF
>TRBJ1-2|TRBV18|17|TRBD1|-
TGTGCCAGCTCACCTGACAGGGGGCGTTTCGGTTTTTATGGCTACACCTTC
CASSPDRGRFGFYGYTF
>TRBJ1-1|TRBV12-3/TRBV12-4|14|-|-
TGTGCCAGCAGTTTTGGGGGGCAGGGCACTGAAGCTTTCTTT
CASSFGGQGTEAFF
>TRBJ2-2|TRBV7-9|16|-|-
TGTGCCAGCAGCTACCCGGAGACGCATTCCCGGGGGGAGCTGTTTTTT
CASSYPETHSRGELFF
>TRBJ2-6|TRBV7-2|18|-|-
TGTGCCAGCAGCTTAGCAGGCAGGGGAGGTTCTGGGGCCAACGTCCTGACTTTC
CASSLAGRGGSGANVLTF
>TRBJ1-2|TRBV27|13|-|few
TGTGCCAGCAGCACACCGGGGTGGGATGGCTACACCTTC
CASSTPGWDGYTF
>TRBJ1-5|TRBV28|14|-|-
TGTGCCAGCAGTCCTACGAGATCGGATCAGCCCCAGCATTTT
CASSPTRSDQPQHF